These 9 T cell receptor beta chains originate from one sample sequenced in a study of OX40 agonist ivuxolimab in advanced cancers. Sequencing used immunoSEQ multiplex PCR; TCRdb keeps in-frame clones, though not all of them. The data show around 62,000 clones, with 85% to 90% seen just once and roughly 0.69% held by the top ten. Source: CD4+ or CD8+ T cells sorted from blood, taken in a trial of the OX40 agonist ivuxolimab. These receptors came from an adult with an advanced solid tumor such as melanoma, head and neck, liver or kidney cancer.

The rearrangement joins TRBV2 to TRBJ2-2, with 8 positions matching TRBD1. CDR3 size: 15 residues. Germline CDR1 SNHLY, CDR2 FYNNEI. Trimming removed 6 bases from V and 4 bases from J; junction bases left unmatched: 7. The CDR3 DNA reads TGTGCCAGCAGCAGGGGGCGTATAGGCACCGGGGAGCTGTTTTTT. Translating it yields CASSRGRIGTGELFF.

The chain couples TRBV7-2 to TRBJ1-5, with no clear D. The length of the CDR3 is 13 residues. V lost 2 bases, J lost 5 bases, and 7 bases lay in between. In germline, CDR1 is SGHTA, CDR2 FQGNSA. CDR3 coding DNA: TGTGCCAGCAGCTTAACTCGGGATCAGCCCCAGCATTTT. Amino acid sequence: CASSLTRDQPQHF.

The rearrangement uses TRBV9 and TRBJ2-1; possibly TRBD1 for D (5 bases). V was shortened by 0 bases and J by 7 bases, with 14 bases between the two germline ends. CDR1 and CDR2 (germline): SGDLS, YYNGEE. This CDR3 spans 15 amino acids. CDR3 bases: TGTGCCAGCAGCGTAGGGAGTTTCAGGGCTAATGAGCAGTTCTTC. Its protein is CASSVGSFRANEQFF.

The chain joins TRBV7-2 to TRBJ2-1; 7 nucleotides align to TRBD2. The CDR3 spans 13 residues. J was trimmed by 9 bases and V by 1 base; bases with no gene match: 3. Germline CDR1 is SGHTA and CDR2 is FQGNSA. CDR3 amino acids: CASSLVSGGEQFF. In DNA form, the CDR3 reads TGTGCCAGCAGCTTAGTATCGGGGGGTGAGCAGTTCTTC. The whole variable domain, filled in from reference TRBV7-2 and TRBJ2-1, reads GAGVSQSPSNKVTEKGKDVELRCDPISGHTALYWYRQSLGQGLEFLIYFQGNSAPDKSGLPSDRFSAERTGGSVSTLTIQRTQQEDSAVYLCASSLVSGGEQFFGPGTRLTVL.

This chain joins TRBV18 and TRBJ2-1; possibly TRBD1 or TRBD2 for D (5 bases each). V was trimmed by 2 bases and J by 4 bases, leaving 12 bases between them. The CDR3 runs to 15 residues. Germline CDR1 and CDR2: KGHSH and LQKENI. The CDR3 here is CASSPMGVGYNEQFF. The CDR3 DNA reads as TGTGCCAGCTCACCAATGGGGGTGGGGTACAATGAGCAGTTCTTC.

The gene calls are TRBV6-5 and TRBJ1-5; maybe TRBD1 (5 bases). Per germline, CDR1 MNHEY and CDR2 SVGAGI. The CDR3 spans 12 residues. V lost 7 bases to trimming and J lost 9 bases, with 13 bases between them. This CDR3 is CASKQALTPQHF. The CDR3 DNA sequence: TGTGCCAGCAAACAGGCGTTAACGCCCCAGCATTTT.

The gene calls are TRBV10-3 and TRBJ2-2; 11 nucleotides line up with TRBD1. Germline V CDR1 and CDR2: ENHRY, SYGVKD. CDR3 length: 14 amino acids. The V and J ends lost 10 bases and 3 bases, in that order; junction bases with no gene match: 4. The CDR3 sequence: CATGTGGDTGELFF. In DNA, the CDR3 is TGTGCCACCGGGACAGGGGGTGACACCGGGGAGCTGTTTTTT.

This sequence joins TRBV7-9 and TRBJ1-2; maybe TRBD1 (5 bases). There are 13 residues in the CDR3. Germline CDR1 SEHNR, CDR2 FQNEAQ (reference sequence). V was shortened by 6 bases and J by 4 bases, with 12 bases between the two germline ends. The chain's CDR3 is CASSLGAAYGYTF. The CDR3 DNA reads as TGTGCCAGCAGTCTCGGGGCAGCCTATGGCTACACCTTC.

The gene calls are TRBV19 and TRBJ2-3; possibly TRBD2 for D (6 bases). V lost 1 base to trimming and J lost 4 bases, with 18 bases between them. The CDR3 length is 17 residues. Germline values: CDR1 LNHDA, CDR2 SQIVND (reference sequence). Written as DNA, the CDR3 is TGTGCCAGTAGTATAGGCCTTGCCAGGAGGGCGGCAGATACGCAGTATTTT. This encodes CASSIGLARRAADTQYF.